Below, 20 T cell receptor beta chains from the same sample are listed, as sequenced in a study of cytomegalovirus exposure and HLA in healthy donors. Primers: 60 Vbeta forward and 13 Jbeta reverse. Data came from immunoSEQ multiplex PCR; TCRdb stores just in-frame clones and leaves some out. The repertoire holds 100,000 to 120,000 clones, around 80% seen once, with around 2.1% in the top ten. The sequencing sample was made of PBMCs. Receptors were obtained from a man aged 25-45 years in good health and CMV-seronegative.

The V call is TRBV19, the J call TRBJ1-2; D is possibly TRBD1 (6 bases). Trimming took off 6 bases at V and 4 bases at J, with 18 bases between the two ends. The CDR3 consists of 15 residues. Germline V gene data show CDR1 as LNHDA and CDR2 as SQIVND (reference sequence). As DNA, the CDR3 is TGTGCCAGTAGCTTTGCATCACAGGGCCTCTATGGCTACACCTTC. Its translation: CASSFASQGLYGYTF.

This clone was observed a few times. V usage is TRBV7-9 and J usage is TRBJ2-1, with 8 bases aligning to TRBD2. Germline values: CDR1 SEHNR, CDR2 FQNEAQ (reference sequence). Losses at the gene ends were 2 bases for V and 4 bases for J; bases not matched to a gene: 4. The CDR3 has 15 residues. The CDR3 sequence: CASSLRGTRYNEQFF. Written as DNA, the CDR3 is TGTGCCAGCAGCTTACGCGGGACTAGGTACAATGAGCAGTTCTTC.

CDR3 residues: CASSSAGTAAKNIQYF. CDR3 DNA: TGTGCCAGCAGTTCCGCCGGGACAGCAGCCAAAAACATTCAGTACTTC. J is TRBJ2-4 and V is TRBV6-5, with 7 bases that match TRBD1. V shed 4 bases and J 0 bases; nucleotides not matched to a gene: 6. The germline CDR1 and CDR2 sequences are MNHEY and SVGAGI. This CDR3 contains 16 residues.

The chain links TRBV4-3 to TRBJ2-1; TRBD2 agrees at 14 bases. The CDR3 has 20 amino acids. Looked up from germline, CDR1 is LGHNA and CDR2 is YSLEER. J was trimmed by 7 bases and V by 0 bases; bases with no gene match: 14. As DNA, the CDR3 is TGCGCCAGCAGCCAAGATCGACTAGCGGGGGGGCATGGGGTAAGGAATGAGCAGTTCTTC. Its translation is CASSQDRLAGGHGVRNEQFF.

This clone has only a few counts. J is TRBJ1-1 and V is TRBV28, with TRBD1 identical over 9 bases. V lost 5 bases to trimming and J lost 5 bases; unmatched junction nucleotides: 6. The CDR3 loop spans 14 amino acids. The germline V gene has CDR1 MDHEN and CDR2 SYDVKM. The CDR3 loop reads CASSLGQGRTEAFF. DNA of the CDR3: TGTGCCAGCAGTCTCGGACAGGGGAGAACTGAAGCTTTCTTT. The variable domain in full, completed from reference TRBV28 and TRBJ1-1, reads DVKVTQSSRYLVKRTGEKVFLECVQDMDHENMFWYRQDPGLGLRLIYFSYDVKMKEKGDIPEGYSVSREKKERFSLILESASTNQTSMYLCASSLGQGRTEAFFGQGTRLTVV.

The genes are TRBV5-6 and TRBJ2-5, with TRBD1 matching over 9 bases. The V gene's germline CDR1 is SGHDT and CDR2 YYEEEE. The V segment lost 4 bases and the J segment 6 bases; nucleotides outside the gene matches: 10. The CDR3 is 15 amino acids. The CDR3 region is CASSQQGAIFQTQYF. DNA for the CDR3: TGTGCCAGCAGCCAACAGGGGGCAATTTTCCAGACCCAGTACTTC.

This rearrangement joins TRBV27 to TRBJ2-1; maybe TRBD2 (6 bases). The CDR3 runs 14 residues. In germline, CDR1 is MNHEY, CDR2 SMNVEV (reference sequence). Trimming removed 7 bases from V and 2 bases from J, with 12 bases in between. Here the CDR3 reads CASTESGPYNEQFF. CDR3 nucleotides: TGTGCCAGCACAGAGAGCGGGCCCTACAATGAGCAGTTCTTC.

V and J are TRBV2 and TRBJ1-2; 7 nucleotides match TRBD1. Trimming removed 6 bases from V and 2 bases from J; junction bases left unmatched: 6. This CDR3 spans 14 amino acids. CDR1 and CDR2 from the germline V gene are SNHLY and FYNNEI. Here the CDR3 reads CASSPGTANYGYTF. Written as DNA, the CDR3 is TGTGCCAGCAGCCCCGGGACAGCAAACTATGGCTACACCTTC.

This chain connects TRBV7-9 to TRBJ2-6, with 9 bases lining up with TRBD1. The CDR3 covers 17 residues. The V gene's germline CDR1 is SEHNR and CDR2 FQNEAQ (reference sequence). V lost 6 bases to trimming and J lost 4 bases; unmatched junction nucleotides: 10. The CDR3 DNA sequence: TGTGCCAGCAGTCGGCCGGGACAGGGCGCCGGGGCCAACGTCCTGACTTTC. It encodes CASSRPGQGAGANVLTF.

This clone was seen a single time. Here the CDR3 DNA reads TGCGCCAGCAGCCCAGGGGGCTTCGATGAGCAGTTCTTC. It encodes CASSPGGFDEQFF. The chain is built from TRBV4-3 and TRBJ2-1; 8 nucleotides agree with TRBD1. The germline CDR1 and CDR2 sequences are LGHNA and YSLEER. The CDR3 is made up of 13 amino acids. V lost 4 bases and J lost 8; bases outside the gene matches: 4.

The chain is built from TRBV12-5 and TRBJ1-5; D unresolved. CDR1 is LGHNT, CDR2 FRNRAP, per germline. CDR3 length equals 15 residues. V lost 1 base, J lost 7 bases, and 14 bases lay in between. This chain's CDR3 is CASGLATDPGQPQHF. The CDR3 DNA follows: TGTGCTAGTGGTTTGGCCACGGACCCGGGGCAGCCCCAGCATTTT.

The count of this clone is one. This chain links TRBV18 with TRBJ1-2, with D perhaps matching TRBD1 (6 bases). V lost 2 bases and J 3 bases, leaving 7 bases between the germline ends. CDR1 and CDR2 from the germline V gene are KGHSH and LQKENI. The CDR3 loop spans 13 amino acids. The CDR3 reads CASSPSGDYGYTF. The CDR3 DNA sequence: TGTGCCAGCTCACCATCAGGGGACTATGGCTACACCTTC. The entire variable domain, with the rest obtained from reference TRBV18 and TRBJ1-2, is as follows: NAGVMQNPRHLVRRRGQEARLRCSPMKGHSHVYWYRQLPEEGLKFMVYLQKENIIDESGMPKERFSAEFPKEGPSILRIQQVVRGDSAAYFCASSPSGDYGYTFGSGTRLTVV.

This clone appeared once. The chain employs TRBV5-1 and TRBJ2-5, with 7 bases fitting TRBD1. Germline values: CDR1 SGHRS, CDR2 YFSETQ. The CDR3 loop spans 16 amino acids. V lost 7 bases to trimming and J lost 1 base; unmatched junction nucleotides: 13. CDR3 region: CASGTGTDNFQETQYF. In nucleotides, the CDR3 is TGCGCCAGCGGAACCGGGACAGACAACTTCCAAGAGACCCAGTACTTC.

This chain links TRBV5-1 with TRBJ2-1; D might be TRBD2 (6 bases). From germline, CDR1 is SGHRS and CDR2 YFSETQ. This CDR3 contains 15 residues. Trimming stripped 4 bases from V and 8 bases from J, with 19 bases between. The CDR3 spells CASSPGTPARDEQFF. In DNA form, the CDR3 reads TGCGCCAGCAGCCCGGGGACTCCTGCCCGCGATGAGCAGTTCTTC. Full variable domain (rest looked up from reference TRBV5-1 and TRBJ2-1): KAGVTQTPRYLIKTRGQQVTLSCSPISGHRSVSWYQQTPGQGLQFLFEYFSETQRNKGNFPGRFSGRQFSNSRSEMNVSTLELGDSALYLCASSPGTPARDEQFFGPGTRLTVL.

The V gene is TRBV4-2, the J gene TRBJ1-3; no clear D gene. From germline, CDR1 is LGHNA and CDR2 YNFKEQ. The V end lost 1 base, the J end lost 13 bases, and 20 bases lay between the germline ends. This CDR3 has 15 residues. The CDR3 protein is CASSQGGQAAGGIYF. In DNA form, the CDR3 reads TGTGCCAGCAGCCAAGGGGGTCAGGCCGCCGGAGGGATATATTTT.

This chain links TRBV7-2 with TRBJ1-2, with D possibly matching TRBD1 (6 bases). CDR3 length equals 14 residues. Germline V CDR1 and CDR2: SGHTA, FQGNSA. Trimming pared 5 bases from V and 5 bases from J, leaving 15 bases between. CDR3 DNA sequence: TGTGCCAGCAGCGTACAGGGAACGGGTTATGGCTACACCTTC. As protein: CASSVQGTGYGYTF.

The table lists this clone with a count of one. The chain joins TRBV6-5 to TRBJ2-1; D not resolved. Trimming took off 5 bases at V and 6 bases at J, with 14 bases between the two ends. The CDR3 loop spans 14 amino acids. From germline, CDR1 is MNHEY and CDR2 SVGAGI. The CDR3 protein is CASSPPGSINEQFF. The CDR3 DNA reads as TGTGCCAGCAGTCCACCCGGGTCCATCAATGAGCAGTTCTTC.

This sequence joins TRBV14 and TRBJ1-2; TRBD1 matches 8 bases. CDR1 is SGHDN and CDR2 is FVKESK in the germline V gene. CDR3 length: 18 residues. The ends lost 0 bases at V and 8 bases at J; junction bases unmatched: 17. Here the CDR3 DNA reads TGTGCCAGCAGCCAAGAAGGAGGGACAGGACTCTTCGGGGCGGGCTACACCTTC. The encoded protein is CASSQEGGTGLFGAGYTF.

The chain has TRBV4-1 and TRBJ2-2; a weak D match, TRBD1 (7 bases). The CDR3 spans 18 residues. Germline V gene sequence: CDR1 MGHRA, CDR2 YSYEKL. Trimming removed 3 bases at V and 2 bases at J, with 19 bases between. CDR3 sequence reads: CASSQRTGGLLNTGELFF. CDR3 sequence (DNA): TGCGCCAGCAGCCAGCGGACAGGAGGGCTCCTAAACACCGGGGAGCTGTTTTTT.

The V call is TRBV30, the J call TRBJ1-2; D perhaps matches TRBD1 (6 bases). The germline V gene has CDR1 GTSNPN and CDR2 SVGIG (reference sequence). Between the trimmed V and J ends, which lost 5 bases and 4 bases, there was a span of 20 bases. The CDR3 consists of 15 residues. The DNA of the CDR3 is TGTGCCTGGTCTCATGGGTACAGGGCCTCCTATGGCTACACCTTC. Its translation: CAWSHGYRASYGYTF.